These T cell receptor beta chains were read from a single sample in a study of identical twins. TCRdb independently ran MiXCR on the 5' RACE reads; one entry per CDR3 protein. The sample records approximately 470,000 distinct CDR3 sequences, 13% to 15% being singletons. This sample also belongs to another study, concerning yellow fever vaccine responses in identical twins.

Sequencing was carried out using CD4+ T cells sorted from blood. The receptor set was obtained from a woman under 30 in good health. The CDR3 runs from the conserved cysteine through the conserved F or W. D genes are given only for firm matches. Some rows have no size entry. The others give once, few or many, or a class for an expanded clone.

j_gene	d_gene	v_gene	abundance	CDR3aa
TRBJ2-7	-	TRBV29-1	few	CSVASSVEQYF
TRBJ2-1	TRBD2	TRBV20-1	few	CSADSGRAGDEQFF
TRBJ2-7	-	TRBV28	-	CASSLWGRRDRDYEQYF
TRBJ2-3	TRBD2	TRBV14	many	CASSARTSVVTDTQYF
TRBJ2-5	-	TRBV7-2	-	CASSPWTNQETQYF
TRBJ2-1	TRBD2	TRBV18	few	CATQGTSGDNEQFF
TRBJ2-5	TRBD2	TRBV18	-	CASSSTSGETQYF
TRBJ2-2	TRBD2	TRBV10-1	-	CASSPTPKTSGIAGELFF
TRBJ2-4	-	TRBV5-1	-	CASSTALGWAKNIQYF
TRBJ2-2	-	TRBV20-1	-	CSARTMKFKGGELFF
TRBJ2-7	TRBD1	TRBV28	-	CASSLAGTGGREQYF
TRBJ2-3	-	TRBV3-1	few	CASTGQGGTDTQYF
TRBJ2-2	-	TRBV6-5	few	CASSYSGIDTGELFF
TRBJ2-7	-	TRBV25-1	many	CASSDSSLGLITYEQYF
TRBJ1-6	TRBD1	TRBV25-1	-	CASSTGQGSYNSPLHF
TRBJ2-1	-	TRBV14	-	CASSQVGASAWEQFF
TRBJ2-7	-	TRBV2	few	CASTAAGPYEQYF
TRBJ2-7	-	TRBV3-1	-	CASSQVAFPSYEQYF
TRBJ2-7	-	TRBV5-1	few	CASSLEGGIVGEQYF
TRBJ2-4	-	TRBV7-9	-	CASSPMGDGKNIQYF
TRBJ1-4	-	TRBV12-5	-	CASGLSPPHRGRREKLFF
TRBJ1-5	-	TRBV10-3	-	CAINGGGPNQPQHF
TRBJ2-3	-	TRBV5-6	-	CAGQGVRASEYTDTQYF
TRBJ2-3	-	TRBV19	-	CASMGPNTDTQYF
TRBJ2-7	TRBD2	TRBV6-2/TRBV6-3	few	CASRTLPPGTGTSGDSYEQYF
TRBJ2-5	-	TRBV5-1	many	CASSFQGKYLETQYF
TRBJ2-7	-	TRBV21-1	-	CASSTWGRQPSYEQYF
TRBJ2-3	-	TRBV20-1	few	CSARRLVTDTQYF
TRBJ1-1	TRBD1	TRBV12-3/TRBV12-4	many	CASSWGQGLGNTEAFF
TRBJ2-6	-	TRBV12-3/TRBV12-4	-	CASSHAPSSAGKGANVLTF
TRBJ2-1	TRBD2	TRBV20-1	-	CSARGGASYNEQFF
TRBJ2-2	-	TRBV5-5	-	CASSLEGVTGELFF
TRBJ2-5	TRBD2	TRBV20-1	-	CSAPRGGQETQYF
TRBJ1-1	TRBD1	TRBV12-3/TRBV12-4	few	CASSLIGQGATEAFF
TRBJ2-7	TRBD2	TRBV15	once	CATSRPGLAASYEQYF
TRBJ2-4	-	TRBV7-2	-	CASSLSRAGFSKNIQYF
TRBJ2-1	-	TRBV27	few	CASSLVAALVSYNEQFF
TRBJ2-7	-	TRBV20-1	few	CSAPRQAPYEQYF
TRBJ2-7	-	TRBV29-1	-	CSVGGWQGYEQYF
TRBJ2-2	TRBD2	TRBV11-3	-	CASRGTSGRYTGELFF
TRBJ1-1	-	TRBV5-1	many	CASSARGVAEAFF
TRBJ2-3	TRBD1	TRBV6-5	-	CASSYPINLDRITDTQYF
TRBJ2-7	TRBD1	TRBV11-1	few	CASSGTGGLSSGSREQYF
TRBJ1-1	-	TRBV14	few	CASSTKTGDTEAFF
TRBJ1-1	-	TRBV5-6	few	CASSLLEHNTEAFF
TRBJ2-7	-	TRBV7-6	once	CASTASPGGTYEQYF
TRBJ2-1	-	TRBV7-2	-	CASSPTRSYNEQFF
TRBJ2-1	-	TRBV5-1	many	CASSFTGYNEQFF
TRBJ1-2	-	TRBV21-1	few	CASSSREGNGYTF
TRBJ1-6	TRBD1	TRBV6-1	many	CASSPLRQGHSPLHF
TRBJ2-5	TRBD2	TRBV6-5	-	CASSYSPPGGARETQYF
TRBJ2-6	-	TRBV7-2	few	CASSITSGANVLTF
TRBJ1-1	-	TRBV28	many	CASSYRNTEAFF
TRBJ2-2	TRBD1	TRBV20-1	few	CSARSDRGTGELFF
TRBJ2-3	-	TRBV10-1	few	CASSERGKTFTDTQYF
TRBJ1-5	TRBD1	TRBV2	few	CASTRRDRNQPQHF
TRBJ1-2	-	TRBV7-2	-	CASSNTGIGYTF
TRBJ2-3	-	TRBV9	few	CASSVERSSDTQYF
TRBJ2-7	TRBD1	TRBV5-1	few	CASSLAKGTGGYYEQYF
TRBJ2-2	TRBD1	TRBV12-3/TRBV12-4	-	CASRPIGQGVGTGELFF